This TCR beta chain was recorded in a study of cytomegalovirus exposure and HLA in healthy donors. The study's findings and limits: A later analysis found most CMV-associated TCR beta chains apparently HLA-restricted.

A remark on this clone: The antigen remains unidentified.

This CDR3 has 15 residues. V shed 5 bases, J shed 5 bases, and the junction held 4 bases outside the gene matches. Germline-derived CDR1 and CDR2 are SGHVS and FQNEAQ. Both 60 Vbeta primers and 13 Jbeta primers went into the PCR. Using immunoSEQ multiplex PCR, the repertoire was profiled, and TCRdb retains in-frame clones only, with some absent. The data contain some 100,000 clones, more than 65% of them singletons. This sequence originates from a woman aged 18-29 years in good health and CMV-seropositive. Material: PBMCs. This rearrangement joins TRBV7-8 to TRBJ2-2; 11 nucleotides line up with TRBD2. In DNA, the CDR3 is TGTGCCAGCAGCCCCGGGACTAGCGGTACCGGGGAGCTGTTTTTT. This codes for CASSPGTSGTGELFF. Full variable domain (outside the CDR3, taken from reference TRBV7-8 and TRBJ2-2): GAGVSQSPRYKVAKRGQDVALRCDPISGHVSLFWYQQALGQGPEFLTYFQNEAQLDKSGLPSDRFFAERPEGSVSTLKIQRTQQEDSAVYLCASSPGTSGTGELFFGEGSRLTVL.